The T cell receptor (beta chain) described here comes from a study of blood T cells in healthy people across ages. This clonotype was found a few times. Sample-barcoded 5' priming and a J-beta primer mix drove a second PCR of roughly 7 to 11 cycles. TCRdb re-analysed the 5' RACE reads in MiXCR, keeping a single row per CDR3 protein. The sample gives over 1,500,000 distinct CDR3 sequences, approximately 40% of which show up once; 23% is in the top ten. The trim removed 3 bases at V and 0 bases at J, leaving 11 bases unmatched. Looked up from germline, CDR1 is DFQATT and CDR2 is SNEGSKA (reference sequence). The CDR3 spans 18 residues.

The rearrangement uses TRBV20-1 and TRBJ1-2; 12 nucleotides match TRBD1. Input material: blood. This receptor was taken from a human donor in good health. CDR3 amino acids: CSASHRGGQGASNYGYTF. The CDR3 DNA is TGCAGTGCTAGCCACCGCGGGGGACAGGGGGCGTCTAACTATGGCTACACCTTC.